This T cell receptor (beta chain) appears in the sequencing data of a study of shared clonotypes between healthy human individuals. The repertoire was sequenced with immunoSEQ multiplex PCR; TCRdb's copy has only in-frame clones and lacks some. Of roughly 2.2 million clones in the sample, 85% to 95% were seen once. This clone has a single count. The material sequenced was naive CD4+ T cells from PBMCs. Stated subset: CD45RA+ positively selected. The receptor was derived from a man aged 18 to 35 in good health. Some clones in this sample may be carry-over from other donors' samples.

As DNA, the CDR3 is TGTGCCAGCAGCGCCCGGGACAGGCTAGATGAGCAGTTCTTC. Translation gives CASSARDRLDEQFF. The chain carries TRBV7-3 and TRBJ2-1; 8 bases are a match to TRBD1. Germline V gene lookup returns CDR1 SGHTA and CDR2 FQGTGA. The J segment lost 8 bases and the V segment lost 5 bases, leaving 8 bases of the junction unmatched. The CDR3 length is 14 residues. Based on the CDR3 plus reference TRBV7-3 and TRBJ2-1, the full variable domain is GAGVSQTPSNKVTEKGKYVELRCDPISGHTALYWYRQSLGQGPEFLIYFQGTGAADDSGLPNDRFFAVRPEGSVSTLKIQRTERGDSAVYLCASSARDRLDEQFFGPGTRLTVL.